This T cell receptor (beta chain) emerged from a study of blood T cell repertoires in COVID-19. V shed 4 bases, J shed 1 base, and the junction held 5 bases outside the gene matches. The germline CDR1 and CDR2 sequences are LNHDA and SQIVND (reference sequence). The CDR3 contains 15 residues. Per the authors' pipeline: Reference gene primer amplification gave nucleated cell count estimates. Assay: immunoSEQ multiplex PCR; the TCRdb copy retains only in-frame clones and omits some. From that table come the V and J calls and clone size; the DNA was used to work out D and trimming. Of 30,000 to 40,000 clones in the sample, about nine tenths were seen once.

This chain connects TRBV19 to TRBJ1-1; 8 bases fit TRBD1. This TCR was sampled from a human donor in a cohort sampled during active COVID-19. Sequenced input: peripheral blood. CDR3: CASSSWTGPNTEAFF. DNA of the CDR3: TGTGCCAGTAGTAGCTGGACAGGGCCGAACACTGAAGCTTTCTTT.